The 31 T cell receptor beta chains below all came from one sample that was sequenced in a study of CD8+CD57+ T cells in acquired aplastic anemia. It was genomic DNA that served as the template for profiling TCR beta VDJ and CDR3. TCRdb reprocessed the reads with MiXCR, giving one entry per CDR3 protein. The table has approximately 200,000 distinct CDR3 sequences, approximately 60% seen once. Sequencing input: sorted CD4+, CD8+, or CD8+CD57+ T cells (not recorded which) from PBMCs. The source is a human donor in good health.

The genes are TRBV24-1 and TRBJ2-1, with 14 bases that match TRBD2. The CDR3 sequence is 20 residues long. CDR1 and CDR2 from the germline V gene are KGHDR and SFDVKD. V shed 0 bases, J shed 5 bases, and the junction held 11 bases outside the gene matches. The CDR3 loop reads CATSDLRAGTSGSLDNEQFF. CDR3 in DNA: TGTGCCACCAGTGATTTGAGGGCTGGGACTAGCGGGAGTCTGGACAATGAGCAGTTCTTC.

This clonotype appeared a few times. The rearrangement joins TRBV7-2 to TRBJ2-7; tentatively, D is TRBD1 or TRBD2 (5 bases each). V shed 1 base and J shed 5 bases, with 9 bases lying between them. Germline loops: CDR1 SGHTA, CDR2 FQGNSA. The CDR3 is 13 residues long. CDR3 coding DNA: TGTGCCAGCAGCTTAGGAGGGACGGACGAGCAGTACTTC. This gives the protein CASSLGGTDEQYF.

The chain is built from TRBV20-1 and TRBJ1-6, with TRBD1 identical over 7 bases. The CDR3 runs to 14 residues. Germline V gene data show CDR1 as DFQATT and CDR2 as SNEGSKA (reference sequence). V was pared by 4 bases and J by 5 bases, with 5 bases of the junction left unmatched. CDR3 loop: CSATPGQNNSPLHF. CDR3 DNA sequence: TGCAGTGCTACACCGGGACAGAATAATTCACCCCTCCACTTT.

This chain links TRBV7-9 with TRBJ2-7; D remains ambiguous. Germline V lookup: CDR1 SEHNR, CDR2 FQNEAQ (reference sequence). V shed 9 bases and J shed 2 bases, with 26 bases lying between them. The CDR3 has 17 amino acids. The CDR3 DNA is TGTGCCAGGGCGGACCGCCGTTGGAACTGGGGAACCTACGAGCAGTACTTC. Translated: CARADRRWNWGTYEQYF.

The chain links TRBV7-9 to TRBJ1-4; D remains unclear. Germline V CDR1 and CDR2: SEHNR, FQNEAQ (reference sequence). The CDR3 contains 15 residues. V was shortened by 0 bases and J by 2 bases, with 7 bases between the two germline ends. The DNA for the CDR3 is TGTGCCAGCAGCTTAGCTGTGGGGACTAATGAAAAACTGTTTTTT. Protein sequence: CASSLAVGTNEKLFF.

This clonotype was counted a few times. V usage is TRBV10-3 and J usage is TRBJ1-2; possible D gene TRBD1, 5 bases. This CDR3 is 15 amino acids long. Germline values: CDR1 ENHRY, CDR2 SYGVKD. Trimming shortened V by 6 bases and J by 7 bases, and 21 bases separated the two germline ends. CDR3 loop: CAISVGRLFGGGYTF. CDR3 nucleotide sequence: TGTGCCATCAGCGTAGGGCGGCTCTTCGGGGGTGGCTACACCTTC.

This clonotype has more than one count but fewer than ten. The genes are TRBV7-3 and TRBJ1-1, with D maybe TRBD1 (5 bases). V was cut by 5 bases and J by 1 base, with 17 bases left in between. In germline, CDR1 is SGHTA, CDR2 FQGTGA. The CDR3 is 16 amino acids. The CDR3 DNA sequence: TGTGCCAGCAGCCCAATACCGACAGACCCGAACACTGAAGCTTTCTTT. Its translation: CASSPIPTDPNTEAFF. The full variable domain, its missing parts supplied by reference TRBV7-3 and TRBJ1-1, is GAGVSQTPSNKVTEKGKYVELRCDPISGHTALYWYRQSLGQGPEFLIYFQGTGAADDSGLPNDRFFAVRPEGSVSTLKIQRTERGDSAVYLCASSPIPTDPNTEAFFGQGTRLTVV.

This rearrangement joins TRBV19 to TRBJ2-7, with D uncertain. CDR1 and CDR2 from the germline V gene are LNHDA and SQIVND (reference sequence). The CDR3 consists of 13 residues. V lost 9 bases and J 3 bases, leaving 15 bases between the germline ends. The CDR3 sequence is CASGPHGHYEQYF. CDR3 DNA sequence: TGTGCCAGCGGGCCTCACGGGCACTACGAGCAGTACTTC.

This clonotype was detected only once. The CDR3 protein is CASSYSPFQAWQPQHF. The CDR3 region has the DNA TGTGCCAGCAGTTACTCGCCTTTCCAGGCTTGGCAGCCCCAGCATTTT. This chain connects TRBV6-5 to TRBJ1-5, with D uncertain. Between the trimmed V and J ends, which lost 0 bases and 7 bases, there was a span of 16 bases. The CDR3 spans 16 residues. Germline CDR1 reads MNHEY; CDR2 reads SVGAGI.

As to this clonotype: This may be a read error, as it is one base from a much larger clone. This chain joins TRBV12-3 or TRBV12-4 and TRBJ2-2; the D is unclear. The V and J ends lost 6 bases and 6 bases respectively, with 14 bases between them. CDR3 length: 14 amino acids. CDR3 DNA: TGTGCCAGCAGGGTCAATGGCGGAGCCGGGGAGCTGTTTTTT. Its protein is CASRVNGGAGELFF.

This clonotype came up many times. The V and J genes are TRBV14 and TRBJ2-7, with 7 bases identical to TRBD1. This CDR3 has 15 amino acids. Germline lookup yields CDR1 SGHDN and CDR2 FVKESK. With V trimmed by 4 bases and J by 4 bases, 10 bases remained unmatched. DNA of the CDR3: TGTGCCAGCAGCCTAACAGGGGACCTAAAGTACGAGCAGTACTTC. Translation: CASSLTGDLKYEQYF.

This clonotype was detected many times. The chain carries TRBV4-1 and TRBJ2-4, with D unclear. CDR3 length: 13 amino acids. Germline-derived CDR1 and CDR2 are MGHRA and YSYEKL. Trimming stripped 1 base from V and 7 bases from J, with 8 bases between. CDR3 DNA: TGCGCCAGCAGCCAAGCTCACGGGAACATTCAGTACTTC. As protein: CASSQAHGNIQYF.

This clonotype has at least ten counts. The rearrangement uses TRBV6-5 and TRBJ1-1; D unclear. This CDR3 is 13 amino acids long. Germline-derived CDR1 and CDR2 are MNHEY and SVGAGI. Trimming left V 6 bases short and J 5 bases short, with 13 bases between. Here the CDR3 DNA reads TGTGCCAGCAGGCAGACATGGGGTACTGAAGCTTTCTTT. Its protein is CASRQTWGTEAFF.

The rearrangement uses TRBV20-1 and TRBJ2-3; the match to TRBD2 covers 12 bases. This CDR3 comprises 16 residues. Germline assignment: CDR1 DFQATT and CDR2 SNEGSKA (reference sequence). Trimming cost V 0 bases and J 2 bases; bases outside gene matches: 3. CDR3: CSAREASGRVTDTQYF. As DNA, the CDR3 is TGCAGTGCTAGAGAAGCTAGCGGGAGGGTCACAGATACGCAGTATTTT.

Ten or more counts support this clonotype. This rearrangement joins TRBV6-5 to TRBJ1-2; TRBD1 aligns across 8 bases. Germline CDR1 reads MNHEY; CDR2 reads SVGAGI. This CDR3 spans 14 amino acids. The junction had 7 bases not matched to a gene; V was cut back by 3 bases and J by 7 bases. CDR3 coding DNA: TGTGCCAGCAGTTATGCAGGGGGCGGAGCTGGCTACACCTTC. This sequence encodes CASSYAGGGAGYTF.

This clonotype was seen only once. The chain employs TRBV6-5 and TRBJ2-1; 7 bases agree with TRBD2. Germline CDR1 reads MNHEY; CDR2 reads SVGAGI. This CDR3 has 15 residues. Trimming took 6 bases from V and 7 from J; bases not matched to a gene: 12. The CDR3, as DNA: TGTGCCAGCAGCGCGCCTCGCGGGAGTGGGAATGAGCAGTTCTTC. It encodes CASSAPRGSGNEQFF.

The chain employs TRBV20-1 and TRBJ2-7, with D possibly called TRBD1 or TRBD2 (5 bases each). The CDR3 runs to 17 residues. The V gene's germline CDR1 is DFQATT and CDR2 SNEGSKA (reference sequence). The V end lost 2 bases, the J end lost 0 bases, and 20 bases lay between the germline ends. CDR3 amino acids: CSARLLQGRRSSYEQYF. DNA of the CDR3: TGCAGTGCTAGATTGTTGCAGGGACGGAGGAGCTCCTACGAGCAGTACTTC.

In this sample, this clonotype turned up many times. The chain employs TRBV20-1 and TRBJ2-1, with 9 nucleotides matching TRBD2. V was clipped by 3 bases and J by 8 bases; unmatched bases: 5. Germline V CDR1 and CDR2: DFQATT, SNEGSKA (reference sequence). This CDR3 has 13 amino acids. CDR3 region: CSARREGPHEQFF. The CDR3 nucleotides are TGCAGTGCTAGGCGGGAGGGGCCCCATGAGCAGTTCTTC.

J is TRBJ2-7 and V is TRBV20-1, with 9 bases matching TRBD1. There are 16 residues in the CDR3. Germline V gene lookup returns CDR1 DFQATT and CDR2 SNEGSKA (reference sequence). With V trimmed by 6 bases and J by 3 bases, 15 bases remained unmatched. Here the CDR3 DNA reads TGCAGTGCCCTTCCGCCCCCACGGGACAGGGTCTACGAGCAGTACTTC. It encodes CSALPPPRDRVYEQYF.

As to this clonotype: The junction and the germline gene differ at one end; a read error may be behind it. The chain couples TRBV2 to TRBJ1-1, with 7 bases that match TRBD1. Germline lookup yields CDR1 SNHLY and CDR2 FYNNEI. The length of the CDR3 is 14 residues. This chain's CDR3 is CASSRQGSGTEAFF. The CDR3 DNA reads TGTGCCAGCAGTCGACAGGGTTCGGGAACTGAAGCCTTCTTT.

The V call is TRBV24-1, the J call TRBJ1-2; TRBD1 agrees at 7 bases. V lost 3 bases to trimming and J lost 3 bases; unmatched junction nucleotides: 3. The CDR3 length is 14 residues. The V gene's germline CDR1 is KGHDR and CDR2 SFDVKD. The CDR3 sequence: CATSDPGQDYGYTF. In DNA, the CDR3 is TGTGCCACCAGTGATCCCGGACAGGACTATGGCTACACCTTC.

As for this clonotype: This is likely a read error, given that the CDR3 carries no conserved phenylalanine or tryptophan at its end. V and J are TRBV2 and TRBJ1-2, with D possibly matching TRBD1 (6 bases). Looked up from germline, CDR1 is SNHLY and CDR2 is FYNNEI. V shed 6 bases and J shed 7 bases, with 18 bases lying between them. The CDR3 loop spans 14 amino acids. The CDR3 spells CASSFEGGAAGYTL. The CDR3, as DNA: TGTGCCAGCAGCTTTGAGGGGGGGGCAGCTGGCTACACCCTC.

The V gene is TRBV7-8, the J gene TRBJ1-2; perhaps TRBD1 as D (5 bases). The CDR3 sequence is 14 residues long. The ends were cut back, 6 bases at V and 2 bases at J, with 13 bases in the middle. In germline, CDR1 is SGHVS, CDR2 FQNEAQ. The CDR3 DNA reads as TGTGCCAGCAGTGAATGGGGCAGCAACTATGGCTACACCTTC. The encoded protein is CASSEWGSNYGYTF.

The CDR3 protein is CASSSTGNYGYTF. CDR3 in DNA: TGTGCCAGCAGTTCCACAGGGAACTATGGCTACACCTTC. V gene TRBV6-1 combines with J gene TRBJ1-2; TRBD1 might be the D (6 bases). Trimming left V 5 bases short and J 2 bases short, with 9 bases between. The CDR3 sequence is 13 residues long. In germline, CDR1 is MNHNS, CDR2 SASEGT.

Notes on this clonotype: The junction shows a germline mismatch at one end, possibly a read error. The chain employs TRBV10-3 and TRBJ2-7; 7 nucleotides match TRBD2. This CDR3 contains 16 residues. The V gene's germline CDR1 is ENHRY and CDR2 SYGVKD. CDR3 loop: CASSYIQSGETYEQYF. CDR3 in DNA: TGTGCCAGCAGTTACATACAAAGCGGGGAAACCTACGAGCAGTACTTC.

This clonotype was recorded a few times. The J gene is TRBJ2-7, the V gene TRBV10-3; TRBD1 matches 8 bases. Germline CDR1 ENHRY, CDR2 SYGVKD. The CDR3 is 13 amino acids. After removal of 10 bases from V and 5 bases from J, the junction contained 10 bases not matched to a gene. The CDR3 sequence is CASQTGVGDEQYF. The CDR3 DNA reads TGTGCCAGCCAGACAGGGGTAGGCGACGAGCAGTACTTC.

This clonotype appeared many times. The genes are TRBV19 and TRBJ2-6, with unresolved D. The germline V and J ends were trimmed by 4 bases and 4 bases, with 11 bases remaining between them. Per germline, CDR1 LNHDA and CDR2 SQIVND (reference sequence). This CDR3 spans 15 amino acids. The CDR3 DNA follows: TGTGCCAGTAGTACCCCCCTAGGAGGGGCCAACGTCCTGACTTTC. Its translation: CASSTPLGGANVLTF.

Of note for this clonotype: The junction shows a germline mismatch at one end, possibly a read error. The chain uses TRBV7-6 and TRBJ2-7; tentatively, D is TRBD1 (6 bases). The CDR3 length is 15 residues. CDR1 and CDR2 (germline): SGHVS, FNYEAQ. The CDR3 sequence is CASSPRRGSSYEQYF. The CDR3 DNA follows: TGCGCCAGCAGCCCCAGAAGGGGGAGCTCCTACGAGCAGTACTTC.

The gene calls are TRBV11-3 and TRBJ2-7; 9 bases fit TRBD1. This CDR3 is built from 15 residues. Germline values: CDR1 SGHNT, CDR2 YENEEA. V lost 2 bases to trimming and J lost 6 bases; unmatched junction nucleotides: 8. This chain's CDR3 is CASSLRRDRAFEQYF. CDR3 sequence (DNA): TGTGCCAGCAGCTTACGTAGGGACAGGGCCTTCGAGCAGTACTTC.

The chain couples TRBV12-3 or TRBV12-4 to TRBJ2-5; no clear D. This CDR3 spans 14 amino acids. Trimming took 3 bases from V and 3 from J, leaving 11 bases between them. CDR3 amino acids: CASSLAHSKETQYF. The CDR3 DNA reads as TGTGCCAGCAGTTTGGCCCACTCCAAAGAGACCCAGTACTTC.

Details on this clonotype: This may arise from a read error, as a much more abundant clone is one base away. The chain joins TRBV4-1 to TRBJ2-7; 10 bases are a match to TRBD1. V dropped 2 bases and J dropped 9; count of bases not matched to a gene: 13. Germline CDR1 is MGHRA and CDR2 is YSYEKL. This CDR3 comprises 16 residues. The DNA for the CDR3 is TGCGCCAGCAGCCAACATAAGGGACAGGGGAGTCACGGGCAGTACTTC. Translating it yields CASSQHKGQGSHGQYF.